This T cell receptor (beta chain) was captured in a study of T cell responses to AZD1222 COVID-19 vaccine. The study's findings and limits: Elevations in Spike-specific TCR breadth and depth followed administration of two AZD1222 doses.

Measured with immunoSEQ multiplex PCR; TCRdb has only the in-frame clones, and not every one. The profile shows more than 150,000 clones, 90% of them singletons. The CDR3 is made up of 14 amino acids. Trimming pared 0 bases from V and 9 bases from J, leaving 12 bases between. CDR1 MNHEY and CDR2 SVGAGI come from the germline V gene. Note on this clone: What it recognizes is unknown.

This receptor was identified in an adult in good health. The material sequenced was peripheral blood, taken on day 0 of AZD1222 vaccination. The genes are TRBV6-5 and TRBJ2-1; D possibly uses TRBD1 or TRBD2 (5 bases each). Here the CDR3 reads CASSYSTEGSEQFF. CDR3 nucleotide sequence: TGTGCCAGCAGTTACTCGACAGAGGGTAGTGAGCAGTTCTTC.